The TCR beta chain under discussion was sequenced for a study of blood T cell repertoires in COVID-19. Across the study: PBMCs, B-cell-depleted T cells, or T cells provided the cDNA or gDNA that made up the material.

Original methodology: For nucleated cells, counts were estimated from reference gene primer amplification. Assay: immunoSEQ multiplex PCR; the TCRdb copy retains only in-frame clones and omits some. V and J calls and clone size follow that table, whereas D and trimming were derived from the DNA. This table has 250,000 or so clones, about four fifths appearing once. This clone was seen a handful of times. This CDR3 spans 15 amino acids. V shed 2 bases and J 6 bases; nucleotides not matched to a gene: 7. CDR1 is SNHLY and CDR2 is FYNNEI in the germline V gene. V usage is TRBV2 and J usage is TRBJ2-1; 7 bases are a match to TRBD2. The sequenced material came from peripheral blood. The receptor's source is a woman under 30 with acute or convalescent COVID-19. CDR3: CASSEQGLVRNEQFF. The DNA for the CDR3 is TGTGCCAGCAGTGAACAAGGACTAGTCCGCAATGAGCAGTTCTTC.